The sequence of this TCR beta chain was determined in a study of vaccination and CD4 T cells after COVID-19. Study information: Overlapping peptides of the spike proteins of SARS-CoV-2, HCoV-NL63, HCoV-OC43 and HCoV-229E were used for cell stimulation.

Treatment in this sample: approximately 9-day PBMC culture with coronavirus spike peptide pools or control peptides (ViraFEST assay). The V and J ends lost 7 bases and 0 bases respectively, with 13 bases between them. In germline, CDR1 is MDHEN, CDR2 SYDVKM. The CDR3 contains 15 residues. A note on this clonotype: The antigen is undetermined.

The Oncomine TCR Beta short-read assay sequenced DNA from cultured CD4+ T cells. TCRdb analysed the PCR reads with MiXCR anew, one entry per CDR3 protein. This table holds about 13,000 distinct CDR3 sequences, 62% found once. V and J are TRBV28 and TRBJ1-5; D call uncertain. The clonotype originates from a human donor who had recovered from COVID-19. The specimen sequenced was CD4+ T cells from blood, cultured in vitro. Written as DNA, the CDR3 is TGTGCCAGCACCTGGCAAATGAATAGCAATCAGCCCCAGCATTTT. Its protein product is CASTWQMNSNQPQHF.